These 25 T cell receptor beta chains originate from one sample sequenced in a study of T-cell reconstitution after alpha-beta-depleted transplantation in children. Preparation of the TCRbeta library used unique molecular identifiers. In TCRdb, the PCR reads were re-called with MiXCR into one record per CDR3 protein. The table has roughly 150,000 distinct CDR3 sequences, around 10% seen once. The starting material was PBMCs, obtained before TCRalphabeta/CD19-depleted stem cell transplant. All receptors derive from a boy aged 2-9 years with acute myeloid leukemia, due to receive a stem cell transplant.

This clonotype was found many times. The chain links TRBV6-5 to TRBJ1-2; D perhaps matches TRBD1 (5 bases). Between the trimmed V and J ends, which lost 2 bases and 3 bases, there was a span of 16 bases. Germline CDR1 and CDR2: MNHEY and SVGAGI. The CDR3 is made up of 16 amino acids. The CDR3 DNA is TGTGCCAGCAGTTACAGGTCTGGGCTGGGGCACTATGGCTACACCTTC. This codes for CASSYRSGLGHYGYTF.

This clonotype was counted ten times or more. CDR3 DNA sequence: TGCGCCAGCAGCTTCAAACAGGGGCTGAACACTGAAGCTTTCTTT. Translated: CASSFKQGLNTEAFF. V usage is TRBV5-1 and J usage is TRBJ1-1; TRBD1 agrees at 7 bases. Germline V gives CDR1 SGHRS, CDR2 YFSETQ. V shed 2 bases, J shed 0 bases, and the junction held 4 bases outside the gene matches. The CDR3 is made up of 15 amino acids.

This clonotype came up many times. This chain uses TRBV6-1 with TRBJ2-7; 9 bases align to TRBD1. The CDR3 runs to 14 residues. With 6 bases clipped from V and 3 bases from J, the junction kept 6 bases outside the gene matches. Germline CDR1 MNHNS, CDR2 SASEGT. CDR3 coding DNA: TGTGCCAGCAGAAGCGACAGGGGGAACTACGAGCAGTACTTC. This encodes CASRSDRGNYEQYF.

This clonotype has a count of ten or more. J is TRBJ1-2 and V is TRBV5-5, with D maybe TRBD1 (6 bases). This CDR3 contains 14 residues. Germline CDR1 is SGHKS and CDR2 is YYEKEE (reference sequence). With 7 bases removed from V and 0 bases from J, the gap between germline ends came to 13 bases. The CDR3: CASGRQESNYGYTF. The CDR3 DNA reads TGTGCCAGCGGCCGACAGGAATCTAACTATGGCTACACCTTC.

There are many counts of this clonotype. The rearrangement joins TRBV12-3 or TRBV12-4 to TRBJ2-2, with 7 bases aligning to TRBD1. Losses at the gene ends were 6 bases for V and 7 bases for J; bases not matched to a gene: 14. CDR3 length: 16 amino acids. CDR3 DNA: TGTGCCAGCAGCCCGACCGGGACAGCCTTCGGCGGGGAGCTGTTTTTT. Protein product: CASSPTGTAFGGELFF.

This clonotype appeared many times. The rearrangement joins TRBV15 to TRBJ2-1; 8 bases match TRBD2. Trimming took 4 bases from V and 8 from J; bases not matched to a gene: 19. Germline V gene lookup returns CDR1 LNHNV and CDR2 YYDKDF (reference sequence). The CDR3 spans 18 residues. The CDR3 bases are TGTGCCACCAGCATAGGAAACACCGGGACTAGGAGTATCGATGAGCAGTTCTTC. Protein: CATSIGNTGTRSIDEQFF.

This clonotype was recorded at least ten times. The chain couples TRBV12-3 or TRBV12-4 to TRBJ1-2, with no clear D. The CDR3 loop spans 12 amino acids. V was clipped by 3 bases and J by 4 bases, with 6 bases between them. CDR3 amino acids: CASSFGSYGYTF. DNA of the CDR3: TGTGCCAGCAGTTTTGGCAGCTATGGCTACACCTTC.

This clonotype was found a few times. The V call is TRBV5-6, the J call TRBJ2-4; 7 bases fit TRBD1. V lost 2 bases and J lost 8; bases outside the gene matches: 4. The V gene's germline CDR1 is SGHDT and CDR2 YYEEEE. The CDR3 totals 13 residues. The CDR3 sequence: CASSFGQEDIQYF. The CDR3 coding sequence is TGTGCCAGCAGCTTCGGACAGGAGGACATTCAGTACTTC.

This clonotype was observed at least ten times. In DNA, the CDR3 is TGCAGCGCCGCGGGACTAGGGTCCGGCGAGCAGTACTTC. Its protein is CSAAGLGSGEQYF. The V and J genes are TRBV29-1 and TRBJ2-7; 8 bases map to TRBD2. Germline CDR1 reads SQVTM; CDR2 reads ANQGSEA. After removal of 7 bases from V and 6 bases from J, the junction contained 11 bases not matched to a gene. The length of the CDR3 is 13 residues.

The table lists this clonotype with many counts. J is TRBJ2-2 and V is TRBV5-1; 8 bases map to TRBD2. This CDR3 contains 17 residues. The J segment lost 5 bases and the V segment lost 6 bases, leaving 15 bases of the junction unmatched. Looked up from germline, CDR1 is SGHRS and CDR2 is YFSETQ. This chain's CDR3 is CASTPAASGGLTGELFF. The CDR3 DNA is TGCGCCAGCACCCCCGCGGCCAGCGGGGGACTTACCGGGGAGCTGTTTTTT.

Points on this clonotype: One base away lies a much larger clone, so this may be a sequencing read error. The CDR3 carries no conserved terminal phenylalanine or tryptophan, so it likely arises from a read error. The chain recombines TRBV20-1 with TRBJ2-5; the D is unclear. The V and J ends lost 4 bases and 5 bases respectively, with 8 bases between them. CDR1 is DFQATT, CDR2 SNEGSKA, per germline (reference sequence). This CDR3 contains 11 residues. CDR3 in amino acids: CSATSAETQYL. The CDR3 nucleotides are TGCAGTGCTACCTCGGCGGAGACCCAGTACCTC.

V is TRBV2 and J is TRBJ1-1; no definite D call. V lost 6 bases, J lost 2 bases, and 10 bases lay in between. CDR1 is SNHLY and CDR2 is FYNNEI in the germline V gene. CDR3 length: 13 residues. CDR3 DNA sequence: TGTGCCAGCAGAGTGACACCCAACACTGAAGCTTTCTTT. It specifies CASRVTPNTEAFF.

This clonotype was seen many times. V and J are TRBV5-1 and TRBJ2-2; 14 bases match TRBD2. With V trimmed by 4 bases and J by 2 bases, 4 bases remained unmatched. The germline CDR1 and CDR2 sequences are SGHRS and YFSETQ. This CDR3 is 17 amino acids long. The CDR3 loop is CASSKGTSGGNTGELFF. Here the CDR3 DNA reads TGCGCCAGCAGCAAAGGGACTAGCGGGGGTAACACCGGGGAGCTGTTTTTT. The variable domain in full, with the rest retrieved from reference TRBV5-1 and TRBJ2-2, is KAGVTQTPRYLIKTRGQQVTLSCSPISGHRSVSWYQQTPGQGLQFLFEYFSETQRNKGNFPGRFSGRQFSNSRSEMNVSTLELGDSALYLCASSKGTSGGNTGELFFGEGSRLTVL.

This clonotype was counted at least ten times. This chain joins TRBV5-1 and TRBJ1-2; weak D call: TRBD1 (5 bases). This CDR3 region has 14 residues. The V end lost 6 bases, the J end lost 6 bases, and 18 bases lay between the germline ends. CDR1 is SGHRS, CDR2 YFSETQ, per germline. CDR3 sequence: CASNSGEGSNGYTF. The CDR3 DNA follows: TGCGCCAGCAACTCCGGAGAGGGGAGCAATGGCTACACCTTC.

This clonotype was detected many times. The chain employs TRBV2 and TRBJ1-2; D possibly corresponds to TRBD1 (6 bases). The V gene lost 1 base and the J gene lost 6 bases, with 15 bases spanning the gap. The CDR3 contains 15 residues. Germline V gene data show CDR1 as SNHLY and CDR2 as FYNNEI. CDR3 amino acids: CASSEDWAGANGYTF. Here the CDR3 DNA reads TGTGCCAGCAGTGAAGACTGGGCAGGGGCGAATGGCTACACCTTC.

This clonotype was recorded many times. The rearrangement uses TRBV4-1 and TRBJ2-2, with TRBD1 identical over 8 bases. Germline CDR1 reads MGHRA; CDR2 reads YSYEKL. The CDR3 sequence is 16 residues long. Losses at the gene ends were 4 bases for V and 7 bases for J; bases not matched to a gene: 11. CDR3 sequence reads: CASSRRSGGAGGELFF. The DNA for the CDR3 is TGCGCCAGCAGCCGACGATCAGGGGGCGCGGGCGGGGAGCTGTTTTTT.

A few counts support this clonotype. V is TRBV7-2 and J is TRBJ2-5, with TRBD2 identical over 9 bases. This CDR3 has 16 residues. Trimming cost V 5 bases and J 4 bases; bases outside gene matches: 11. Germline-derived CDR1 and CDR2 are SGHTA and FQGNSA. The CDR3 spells CASSPPPLAGAETQYF. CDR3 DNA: TGTGCCAGCAGCCCCCCACCCTTAGCGGGAGCAGAGACCCAGTACTTC.

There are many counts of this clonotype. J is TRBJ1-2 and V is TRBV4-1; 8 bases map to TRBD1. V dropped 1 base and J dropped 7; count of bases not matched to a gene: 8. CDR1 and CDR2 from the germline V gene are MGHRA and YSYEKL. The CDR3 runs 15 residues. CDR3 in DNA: TGCGCCAGCAGCCAAGCCCGCCCAGGGGGCTCTGGCTACACCTTC. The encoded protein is CASSQARPGGSGYTF.

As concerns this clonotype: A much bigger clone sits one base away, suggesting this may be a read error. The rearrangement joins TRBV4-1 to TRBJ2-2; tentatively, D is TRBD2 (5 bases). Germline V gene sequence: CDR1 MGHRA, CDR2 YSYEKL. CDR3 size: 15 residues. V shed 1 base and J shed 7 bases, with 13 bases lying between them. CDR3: CASSQAGGHSGELFF. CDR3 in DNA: TGCGCCAGCAGCCAAGCCGGAGGCCACAGCGGGGAGCTGTTTTTT.

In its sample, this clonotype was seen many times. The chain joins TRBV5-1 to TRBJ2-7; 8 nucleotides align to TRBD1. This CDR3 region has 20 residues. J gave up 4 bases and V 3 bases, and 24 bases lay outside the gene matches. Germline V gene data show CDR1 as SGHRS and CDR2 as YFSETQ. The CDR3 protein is CASSSLPFPSSSDREYEQYF. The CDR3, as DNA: TGCGCCAGCAGCTCATTACCCTTCCCCTCTTCATCGGACAGGGAATACGAGCAGTACTTC.

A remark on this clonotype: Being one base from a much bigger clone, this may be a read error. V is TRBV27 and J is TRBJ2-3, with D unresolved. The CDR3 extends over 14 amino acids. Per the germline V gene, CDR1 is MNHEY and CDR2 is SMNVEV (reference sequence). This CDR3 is CVSSFASSTDTQYF. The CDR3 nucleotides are TGTGTCAGCAGTTTCGCCAGCAGCACAGATACGCAGTATTTT.

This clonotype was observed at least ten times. The CDR3 nucleotides read TGTGCCAGCAGCCCCGGACTGTCAAAGGGCACTGAAGCTTTCTTT. Amino acids: CASSPGLSKGTEAFF. The chain employs TRBV7-9 and TRBJ1-1, with D hard to call. Germline V gives CDR1 SEHNR, CDR2 FQNEAQ (reference sequence). Trimming took off 5 bases at V and 4 bases at J, with 17 bases between the two ends. The CDR3 has 15 amino acids.

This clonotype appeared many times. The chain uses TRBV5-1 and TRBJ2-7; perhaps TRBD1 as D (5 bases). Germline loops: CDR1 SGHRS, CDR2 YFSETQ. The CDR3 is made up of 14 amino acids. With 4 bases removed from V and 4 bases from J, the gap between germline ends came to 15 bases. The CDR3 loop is CASSSEAGKYEQYF. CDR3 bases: TGCGCCAGCAGCAGCGAGGCAGGGAAGTACGAGCAGTACTTC.

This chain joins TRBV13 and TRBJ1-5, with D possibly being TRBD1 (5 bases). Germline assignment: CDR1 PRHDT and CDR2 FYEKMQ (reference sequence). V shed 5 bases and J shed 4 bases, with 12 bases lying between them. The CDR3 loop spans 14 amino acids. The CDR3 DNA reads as TGTGCCAGCAGCCCATCCGGGACTAATCAGCCCCAGCATTTT. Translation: CASSPSGTNQPQHF. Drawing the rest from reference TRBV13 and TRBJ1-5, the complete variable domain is AAGVIQSPRHLIKEKRETATLKCYPIPRHDTVYWYQQGPGQDPQFLISFYEKMQSDKGSIPDRFSAQQFSDYHSELNMSSLELGDSALYFCASSPSGTNQPQHFGDGTRLSIL.

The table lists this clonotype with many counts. CDR3 sequence (DNA): TGTGCCAGCAGCCCCGAGCCGGGACTAGGGTATACAGGTGAGCAGTTCTTC. The encoded protein is CASSPEPGLGYTGEQFF. This chain uses TRBV3-1 with TRBJ2-1, with 8 bases identical to TRBD2. The CDR3 has 17 amino acids. With 4 bases clipped from V and 9 bases from J, the junction kept 17 bases outside the gene matches. The germline V gene has CDR1 LGHDT and CDR2 YNNKEL (reference sequence).